This is a list of T cell receptor beta chains from one sample in a study of cytomegalovirus exposure and HLA in healthy donors. Here immunoSEQ multiplex PCR was the method, and the copy in TCRdb shows in-frame clones only, minus some. The sample consists of fewer than 200,000 clones, more than 75% of them appearing once. The sequencing sample was made of PBMCs. The receptors here all came from a girl under three years old in good health and CMV-seronegative. Each CDR3 is given with its conserved first and last residue. D genes are given only for firm matches. Where a row states a size, it is once, few, many or the class of an expanded clone; other rows omit it.

J gene | D gene | clone size | V gene | CDR3 protein | CDR3 DNA
TRBJ2-7 | TRBD1 | NA | TRBV7-4 | CASSRTGGLRYEQYF | TGTGCCAGCAGTCGCACAGGGGGCCTTCGTTACGAGCAGTACTTC
TRBJ1-2 | NA | few | TRBV18 | CASSPSFNYGYTF | TGTGCCAGCTCACCCTCTTTCAACTATGGCTACACCTTC
TRBJ1-3 | TRBD1 | NA | TRBV7-9 | CSSRNGTGVSGNTIYF | TGTTCCAGCCGGAACGGAACAGGGGTCTCTGGAAACACCATATATTTT
TRBJ1-1 | NA | few | TRBV2 | CASFEGLGRAAFF | TGTGCCAGCTTTGAAGGCCTAGGGAGGGCAGCTTTCTTT
TRBJ2-7 | NA | NA | TRBV2 | CASSPQKDYFSYEQYF | TGTGCCAGCAGTCCCCAGAAGGACTATTTCTCCTACGAGCAGTACTTC
TRBJ1-2 | TRBD1 | NA | TRBV6-6 | CASSYSKGTEGGYTF | TGTGCCAGCAGTTACTCGAAGGGGACAGAGGGTGGCTACACCTTC
TRBJ2-1 | NA | NA | TRBV19 | CASSTLGGGGSFIEQFF | TGTGCCAGTAGTACCTTAGGAGGGGGGGGCTCTTTTATTGAGCAGTTCTTC
TRBJ2-1 | NA | NA | TRBV11-1 | CASSLKRVQGNEQFF | TGTGCCAGCAGCTTAAAAAGGGTACAGGGCAATGAGCAGTTCTTC
TRBJ1-1 | NA | NA | TRBV5-6 | CASSLGSVGSEAFF | TGTGCCAGCAGCTTGGGGTCTGTTGGCAGTGAAGCTTTCTTT
TRBJ2-3 | NA | NA | TRBV11-2 | CASSLIYVDTQYF | TGTGCCAGCAGCTTAATCTATGTGGATACGCAGTATTTT
TRBJ1-2 | NA | NA | TRBV7-9 | CASSSPYRPYGYTF | TGTGCCAGCAGCTCTCCCTACAGGCCCTATGGCTACACCTTC
TRBJ2-3 | TRBD2 | NA | TRBV10-1 | CASSLGGGTDTQYF | TGCGCCAGCAGCCTGGGGGGGGGCACAGATACGCAGTATTTT
TRBJ2-3 | TRBD2 | NA | TRBV9 | CASSTRGLAGSTDTQYF | TGTGCCAGCAGCACGCGGGGACTAGCGGGGAGCACAGATACGCAGTATTTT
TRBJ2-1 | TRBD2 | NA | TRBV2 | CASTRGRYNEQFF | TGTGCCAGCACGCGGGGGAGATACAATGAGCAGTTCTTC
TRBJ2-3 | NA | NA | TRBV7-2 | CASSLALGSTDTQYF | TGTGCCAGCAGCTTAGCCCTCGGGAGCACAGATACGCAGTATTTT
TRBJ1-5 | TRBD1 | NA | TRBV6-5 | CASRRTGDSNQPQHF | TGTGCCAGCAGGCGGACAGGGGATAGCAATCAGCCCCAGCATTTT
TRBJ2-7 | TRBD2 | NA | TRBV6-5 | CASSYGLAEYEQYF | TGTGCCAGCAGTTACGGACTAGCGGAATACGAGCAGTACTTC
TRBJ2-5 | TRBD2 | NA | TRBV29-1 | CSVQPSGLETQYF | TGCAGCGTACAACCTAGCGGCTTGGAGACCCAGTACTTC
TRBJ1-1 | NA | NA | TRBV6-6 | CASSSLLGARTEAFF | TGTGCCAGCAGTTCTCTCTTGGGGGCGCGCACTGAAGCTTTCTTT
TRBJ2-5 | NA | NA | TRBV10-2 | CASSAVLAQETQYF | TGCGCCAGCAGTGCCGTACTAGCTCAAGAGACCCAGTACTTC
TRBJ2-2 | TRBD1 | NA | TRBV27 | CASSRQGALNTGELFF | TGTGCCAGCAGCCGGCAGGGGGCCCTAAACACCGGGGAGCTGTTTTTT
TRBJ2-1 | NA | NA | TRBV5-1 | CASSLGPLGSEQFF | TGCGCCAGCAGCTTGGGGCCGTTGGGCAGTGAGCAGTTCTTC
TRBJ2-5 | NA | NA | TRBV2 | CASSVGSSETQYF | TGTGCCAGCAGTGTTGGTAGTTCAGAGACCCAGTACTTC